This T cell receptor beta chain was captured by sequencing in a study of cytomegalovirus exposure and HLA in healthy donors. This clone was seen only once. 13 Jbeta primers and 60 Vbeta primers were used for the PCR. TCRdb keeps only in-frame clones here, not all; method: immunoSEQ multiplex PCR. The table has some 140,000 clones, roughly 80% seen once. The ends lost 0 bases at V and 2 bases at J; junction bases unmatched: 3. CDR3 length: 15 residues. In germline, CDR1 is SGDLS, CDR2 YYNGEE. This receptor was taken from a woman aged 45-65 years in good health and CMV-seropositive. The sample was PBMCs. V is TRBV9 and J is TRBJ1-1; 8 bases match TRBD1. This chain's CDR3 is CASSVGRGRNTEAFF. The CDR3 DNA sequence: TGTGCCAGCAGCGTAGGCAGGGGGCGTAACACTGAAGCTTTCTTT.